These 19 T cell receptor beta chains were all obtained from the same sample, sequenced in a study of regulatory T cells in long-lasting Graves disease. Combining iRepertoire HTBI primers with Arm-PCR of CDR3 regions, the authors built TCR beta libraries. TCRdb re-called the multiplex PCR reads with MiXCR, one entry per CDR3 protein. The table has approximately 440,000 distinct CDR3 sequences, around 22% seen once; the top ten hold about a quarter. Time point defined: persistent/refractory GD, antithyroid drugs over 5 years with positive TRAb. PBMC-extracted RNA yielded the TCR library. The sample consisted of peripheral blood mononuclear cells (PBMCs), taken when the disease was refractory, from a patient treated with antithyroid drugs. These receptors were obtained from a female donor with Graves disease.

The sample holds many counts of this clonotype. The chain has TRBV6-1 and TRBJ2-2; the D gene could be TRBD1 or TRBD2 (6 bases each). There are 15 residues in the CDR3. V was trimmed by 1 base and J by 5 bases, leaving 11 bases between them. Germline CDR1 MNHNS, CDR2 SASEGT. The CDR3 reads CASSEVGGSTGELFF. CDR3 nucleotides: TGTGCCAGCAGTGAAGTAGGGGGGAGTACCGGGGAGCTGTTTTTT.

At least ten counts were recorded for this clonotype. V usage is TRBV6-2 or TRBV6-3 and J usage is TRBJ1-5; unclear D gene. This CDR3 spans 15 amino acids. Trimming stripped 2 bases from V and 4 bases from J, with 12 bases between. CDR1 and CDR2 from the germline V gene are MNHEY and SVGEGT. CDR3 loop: CASSYGRTPNQPQHF. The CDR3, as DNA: TGTGCCAGCAGTTACGGCAGGACGCCAAATCAGCCCCAGCATTTT.

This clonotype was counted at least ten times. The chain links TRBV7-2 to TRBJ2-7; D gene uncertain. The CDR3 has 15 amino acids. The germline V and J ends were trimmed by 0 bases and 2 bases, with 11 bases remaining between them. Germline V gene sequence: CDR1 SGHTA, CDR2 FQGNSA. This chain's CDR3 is CASSLAHGGTYEQYF. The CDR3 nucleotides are TGTGCCAGCAGCTTAGCCCACGGCGGAACCTACGAGCAGTACTTC.

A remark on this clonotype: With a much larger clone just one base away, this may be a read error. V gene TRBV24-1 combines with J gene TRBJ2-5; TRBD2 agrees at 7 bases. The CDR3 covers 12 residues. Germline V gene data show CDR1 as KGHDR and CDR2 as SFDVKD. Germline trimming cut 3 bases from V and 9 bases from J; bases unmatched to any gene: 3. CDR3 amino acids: CATSDGREAQYF. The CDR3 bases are TGTGCCACCAGTGATGGTCGGGAGGCCCAGTACTTC.

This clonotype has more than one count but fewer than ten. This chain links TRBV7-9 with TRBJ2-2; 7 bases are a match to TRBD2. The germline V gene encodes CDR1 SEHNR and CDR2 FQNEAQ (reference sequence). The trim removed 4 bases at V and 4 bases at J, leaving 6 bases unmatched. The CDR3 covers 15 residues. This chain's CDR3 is CASSWDYRPTGELFF. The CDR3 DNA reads TGTGCCAGCAGCTGGGACTACCGCCCCACCGGGGAGCTGTTTTTT. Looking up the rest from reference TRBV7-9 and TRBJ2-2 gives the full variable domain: DTGVSQNPRHKITKRGQNVTFRCDPISEHNRLYWYRQTLGQGPEFLTYFQNEAQLEKSRLLSDRFSAERPKGSFSTLEIQRTEQGDSAMYLCASSWDYRPTGELFFGEGSRLTVL.

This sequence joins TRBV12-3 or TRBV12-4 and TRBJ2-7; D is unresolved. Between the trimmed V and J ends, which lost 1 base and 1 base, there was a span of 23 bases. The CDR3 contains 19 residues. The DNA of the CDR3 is TGTGCCAGCAGTTTAGAGGACCCGAGACACCAATCGACATCCTACGAGCAGTACTTC. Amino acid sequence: CASSLEDPRHQSTSYEQYF.

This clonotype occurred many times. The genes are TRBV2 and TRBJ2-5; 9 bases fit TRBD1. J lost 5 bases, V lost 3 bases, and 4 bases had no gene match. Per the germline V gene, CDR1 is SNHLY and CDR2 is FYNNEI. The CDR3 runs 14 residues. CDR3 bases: TGTGCCAGCAGTGATAATGGACAGGGGGAGACCCAGTACTTC. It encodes CASSDNGQGETQYF.

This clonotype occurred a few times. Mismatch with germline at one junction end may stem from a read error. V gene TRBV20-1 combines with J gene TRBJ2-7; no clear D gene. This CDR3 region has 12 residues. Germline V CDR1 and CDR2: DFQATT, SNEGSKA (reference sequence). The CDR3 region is CSARATVHEQYF. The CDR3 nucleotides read TGCAGTGCCAGAGCCACAGTCCACGAGCAGTACTTC.

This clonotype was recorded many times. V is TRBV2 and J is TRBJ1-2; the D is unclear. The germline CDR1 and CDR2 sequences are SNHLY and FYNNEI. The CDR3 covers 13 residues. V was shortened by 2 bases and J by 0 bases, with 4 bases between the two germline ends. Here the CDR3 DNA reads TGTGCCAGCAGTGAACAGGCTAACTATGGCTACACCTTC. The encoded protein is CASSEQANYGYTF.

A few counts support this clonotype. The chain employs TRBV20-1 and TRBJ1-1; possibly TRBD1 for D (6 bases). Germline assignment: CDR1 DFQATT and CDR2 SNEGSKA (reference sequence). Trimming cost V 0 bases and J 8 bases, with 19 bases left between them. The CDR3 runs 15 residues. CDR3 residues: CSARDGAGVIGEAFF. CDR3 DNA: TGCAGTGCTAGAGATGGGGCAGGGGTGATCGGGGAAGCTTTCTTT.

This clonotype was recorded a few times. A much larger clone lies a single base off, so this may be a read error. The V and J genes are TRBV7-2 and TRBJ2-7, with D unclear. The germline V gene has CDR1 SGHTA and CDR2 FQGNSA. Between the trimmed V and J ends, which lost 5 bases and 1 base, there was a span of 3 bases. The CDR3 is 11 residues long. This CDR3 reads CASSMSYEQYF. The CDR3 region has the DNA TGTGCCAGCAGCATGTCCTACGAGCAGTACTTC.

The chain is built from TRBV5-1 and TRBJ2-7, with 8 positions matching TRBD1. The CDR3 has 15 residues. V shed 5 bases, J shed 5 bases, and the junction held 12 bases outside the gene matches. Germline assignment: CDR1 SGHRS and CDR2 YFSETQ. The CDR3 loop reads CASRRARDRSHEQYF. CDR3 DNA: TGCGCCAGCAGACGAGCCCGGGACAGGAGCCACGAGCAGTACTTC.

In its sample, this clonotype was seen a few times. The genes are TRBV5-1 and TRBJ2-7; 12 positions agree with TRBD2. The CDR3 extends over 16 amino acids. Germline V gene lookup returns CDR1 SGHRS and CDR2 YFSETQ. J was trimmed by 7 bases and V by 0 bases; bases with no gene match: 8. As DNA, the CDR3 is TGCGCCAGCAGCTTGGGGACTAGCGGGAAACTGGGGGAGCAGTACTTC. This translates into CASSLGTSGKLGEQYF. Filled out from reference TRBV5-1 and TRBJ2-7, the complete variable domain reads KAGVTQTPRYLIKTRGQQVTLSCSPISGHRSVSWYQQTPGQGLQFLFEYFSETQRNKGNFPGRFSGRQFSNSRSEMNVSTLELGDSALYLCASSLGTSGKLGEQYFGPGTRLTVT.

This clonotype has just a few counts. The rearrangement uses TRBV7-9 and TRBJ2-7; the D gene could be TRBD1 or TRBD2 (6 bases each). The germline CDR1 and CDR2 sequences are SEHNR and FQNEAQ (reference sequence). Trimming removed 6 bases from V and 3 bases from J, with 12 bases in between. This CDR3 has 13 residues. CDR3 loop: CASRQGLLYEQYF. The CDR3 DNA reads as TGTGCCAGCAGACAGGGACTCCTCTACGAGCAGTACTTC. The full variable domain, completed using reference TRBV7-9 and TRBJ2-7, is DTGVSQNPRHKITKRGQNVTFRCDPISEHNRLYWYRQTLGQGPEFLTYFQNEAQLEKSRLLSDRFSAERPKGSFSTLEIQRTEQGDSAMYLCASRQGLLYEQYFGPGTRLTVT.

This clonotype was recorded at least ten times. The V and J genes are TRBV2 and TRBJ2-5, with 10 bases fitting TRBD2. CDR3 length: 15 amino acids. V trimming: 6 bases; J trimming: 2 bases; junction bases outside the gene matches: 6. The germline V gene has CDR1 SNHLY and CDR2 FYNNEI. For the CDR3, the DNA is TGTGCCAGCAGCCCACTAGCGGGGCCACAAGAGACCCAGTACTTC. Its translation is CASSPLAGPQETQYF.

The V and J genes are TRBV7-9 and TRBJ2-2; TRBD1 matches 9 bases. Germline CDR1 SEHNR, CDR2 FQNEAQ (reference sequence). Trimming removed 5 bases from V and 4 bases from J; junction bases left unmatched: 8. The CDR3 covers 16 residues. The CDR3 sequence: CASSKSGQGITGELFF. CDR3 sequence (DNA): TGTGCCAGCAGCAAGAGCGGACAGGGGATCACCGGGGAGCTGTTTTTT.

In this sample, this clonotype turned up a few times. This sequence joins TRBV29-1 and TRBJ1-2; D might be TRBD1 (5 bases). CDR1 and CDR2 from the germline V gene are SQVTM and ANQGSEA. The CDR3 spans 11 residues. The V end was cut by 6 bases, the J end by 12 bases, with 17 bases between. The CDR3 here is CSVIGTERHTF. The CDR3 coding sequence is TGCAGCGTCATAGGGACGGAGAGGCACACCTTC. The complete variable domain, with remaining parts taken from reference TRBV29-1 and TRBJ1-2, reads SAVISQKPSRDICQRGTSLTIQCQVDSQVTMMFWYRQQPGQSLTLIATANQGSEATYESGFVIDKFPISRPNLTFSTLTVSNMSPEDSSIYLCSVIGTERHTFGSGTRLTVV.

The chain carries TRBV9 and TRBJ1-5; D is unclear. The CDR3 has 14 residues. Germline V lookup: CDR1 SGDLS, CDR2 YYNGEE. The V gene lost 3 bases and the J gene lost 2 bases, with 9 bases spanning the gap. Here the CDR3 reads CASSALPGNQPQHF. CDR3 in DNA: TGTGCCAGCAGCGCGCTCCCCGGCAATCAGCCCCAGCATTTT.

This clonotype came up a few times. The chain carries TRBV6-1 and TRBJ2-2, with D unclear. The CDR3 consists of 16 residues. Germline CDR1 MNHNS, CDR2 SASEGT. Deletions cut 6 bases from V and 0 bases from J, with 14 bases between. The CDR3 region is CASRPLGRPNTGELFF. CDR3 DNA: TGTGCCAGCAGGCCCCTTGGACGGCCGAACACCGGGGAGCTGTTTTTT.